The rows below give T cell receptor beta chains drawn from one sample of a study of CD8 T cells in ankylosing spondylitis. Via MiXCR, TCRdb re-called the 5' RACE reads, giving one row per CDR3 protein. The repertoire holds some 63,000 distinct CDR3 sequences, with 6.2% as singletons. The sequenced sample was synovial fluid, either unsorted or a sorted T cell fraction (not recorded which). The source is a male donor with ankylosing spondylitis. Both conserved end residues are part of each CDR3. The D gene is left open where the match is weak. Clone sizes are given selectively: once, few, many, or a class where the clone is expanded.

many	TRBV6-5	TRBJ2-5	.	CASSYRARQETQYF	TGTGCCAGCAGTTACAGGGCGCGGCAAGAGACCCAGTACTTC
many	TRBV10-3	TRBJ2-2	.	CAIRDSRNTGELFF	TGTGCCATCCGGGACTCCCGAAACACCGGGGAGCTGTTTTTT
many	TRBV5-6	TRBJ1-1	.	CASSLLYVNTEAFF	TGTGCCAGCAGCCTCCTTTACGTGAACACTGAAGCTTTCTTT
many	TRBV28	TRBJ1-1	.	CASSFSPRVGTEAFF	TGTGCCAGCAGTTTCTCCCCTAGGGTCGGCACTGAAGCTTTCTTT
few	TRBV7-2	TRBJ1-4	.	CASSPRRINEKLFF	TGTGCCAGCAGCCCCCGACGGATTAATGAAAAACTGTTTTTT
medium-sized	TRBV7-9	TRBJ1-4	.	CASRSAGTANEKLFF	TGTGCCAGCAGATCGGCCGGGACTGCGAATGAAAAACTGTTTTTT
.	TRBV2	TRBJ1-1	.	CASTGFMNTEAFF	TGTGCCAGTACGGGATTCATGAACACTGAAGCTTTCTTT
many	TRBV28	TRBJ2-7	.	CASSFRSRRAYEQYF	TGTGCCAGCAGTTTTAGATCACGGAGAGCCTACGAGCAGTACTTC
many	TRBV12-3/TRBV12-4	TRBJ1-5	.	CASSLDPAINQPQHF	TGTGCCAGCAGTTTAGATCCGGCGATCAATCAGCCCCAGCATTTT
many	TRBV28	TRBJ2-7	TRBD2	CASSRGGTHEQYF	TGTGCCAGCAGTCGGGGGGGAACGCACGAGCAGTACTTC
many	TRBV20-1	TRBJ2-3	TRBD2	CSASPGLAGYEDTQYF	TGCAGTGCTAGCCCCGGACTAGCTGGTTATGAAGATACGCAGTATTTT
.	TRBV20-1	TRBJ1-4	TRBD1	CSAPWGVTGAEKLFF	TGCAGTGCTCCATGGGGGGTAACAGGGGCCGAAAAACTGTTTTTT
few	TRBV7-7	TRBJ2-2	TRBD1	CASSLGGAGNTGELFF	TGTGCTAGCAGCTTAGGGGGCGCCGGGAACACCGGGGAGCTGTTTTTT
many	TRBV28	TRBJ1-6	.	CASSLETVSPLHF	TGTGCCAGCAGTTTAGAGACAGTATCACCCCTCCACTTT
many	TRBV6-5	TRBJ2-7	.	CASSYSPIREQYF	TGTGCCAGCAGTTACTCCCCCATCCGCGAGCAGTACTTC
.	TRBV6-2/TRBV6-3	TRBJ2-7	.	CASSRLDYEQYF	TGTGCCAGCAGTCGCCTAGACTACGAGCAGTACTTC
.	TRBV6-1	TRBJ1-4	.	CASSTHFQGTNEKLFF	TGTGCCAGCAGTACACACTTCCAAGGGACTAATGAAAAACTGTTTTTT
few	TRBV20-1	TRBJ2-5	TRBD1	CSARRQGVETQYF	TGCAGTGCTAGACGACAGGGAGTGGAGACCCAGTACTTC
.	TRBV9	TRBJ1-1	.	CASSYRVGDTEAFF	TGTGCCAGCAGCTACAGGGTGGGGGACACTGAAGCTTTCTTT
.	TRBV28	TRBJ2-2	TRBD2	CASSTLAGSNTGELFF	TGTGCCAGCAGTACTCTAGCGGGATCGAACACCGGGGAGCTGTTTTTT
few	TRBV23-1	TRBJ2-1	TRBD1	CASRPRGRPYNEQFF	TGCGCCAGCCGACCCAGGGGGCGGCCCTACAATGAGCAGTTCTTC
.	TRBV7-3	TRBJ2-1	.	CASSPTGSPRYEQFF	TGTGCCAGCAGCCCCACGGGGTCGCCGCGATATGAGCAGTTCTTC
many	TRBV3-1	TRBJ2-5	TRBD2	CASSQDLLAGEGSRETQYF	TGTGCCAGCAGCCAAGATCTATTAGCGGGAGAGGGATCGAGAGAGACCCAGTACTTC
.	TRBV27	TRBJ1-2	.	CASSLRRSQYGYTF	TGTGCCAGCAGTTTACGCAGGAGTCAATATGGCTACACCTTC
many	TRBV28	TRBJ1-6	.	CASNPTIPGSPLHF	TGTGCCAGCAACCCGACCATACCCGGTTCACCCCTCCACTTT
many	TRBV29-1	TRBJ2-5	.	CSVGLAGETQYF	TGCAGCGTTGGATTGGCAGGAGAGACCCAGTACTTC
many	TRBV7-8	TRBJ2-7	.	CASSTGQYEQYF	TGTGCCAGCAGCACCGGACAGTACGAGCAGTACTTC
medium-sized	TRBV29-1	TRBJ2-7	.	CSVGADYEQYF	TGCAGCGTTGGGGCGGATTACGAGCAGTACTTC
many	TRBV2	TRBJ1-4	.	CASLRSANEKLFF	TGTGCCAGCTTGAGATCGGCTAATGAAAAACTGTTTTTT
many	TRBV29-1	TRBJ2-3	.	CSVAAFTDTQYF	TGCAGCGTCGCCGCCTTCACAGATACGCAGTATTTT
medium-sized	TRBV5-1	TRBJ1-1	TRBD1	CASSEGTGVDTEAFF	TGCGCCAGCAGCGAGGGGACAGGGGTAGATACTGAAGCTTTCTTT
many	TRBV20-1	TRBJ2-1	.	CSASPQNEQFF	TGCAGTGCTAGCCCCCAAAATGAGCAGTTCTTC
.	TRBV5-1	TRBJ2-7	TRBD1	CASSSPGQGTYEQYF	TGCGCCAGCAGCTCCCCGGGACAGGGGACCTACGAGCAGTACTTC
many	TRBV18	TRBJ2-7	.	CASSPRSGGSSHEQYF	TGTGCCAGCTCACCACGAAGCGGCGGGTCCTCCCACGAGCAGTACTTC
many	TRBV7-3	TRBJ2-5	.	CASSLMGSGQETQYF	TGTGCCAGCAGCTTAATGGGCTCAGGACAAGAGACCCAGTACTTC
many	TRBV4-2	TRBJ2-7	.	CASSPRDLSYEQYF	TGTGCCAGCAGCCCCAGGGACCTCTCCTACGAGCAGTACTTC
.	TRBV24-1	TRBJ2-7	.	CATATNAYEQYF	TGTGCCACCGCCACCAACGCCTACGAGCAGTACTTC
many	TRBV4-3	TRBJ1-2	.	CASSQARGYGYTF	TGCGCCAGCAGCCAAGCCCGGGGCTATGGCTACACCTTC
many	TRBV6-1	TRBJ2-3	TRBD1	CASRPTGTDPDTQYF	TGTGCCAGCAGACCTACCGGGACAGACCCAGATACGCAGTATTTT
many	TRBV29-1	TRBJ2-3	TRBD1	CSVEGKTGGSQDTQYF	TGCAGCGTTGAAGGGAAGACAGGGGGATCACAAGATACGCAGTATTTT
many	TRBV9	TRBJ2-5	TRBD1	CASSEQGAGETQYF	TGTGCCAGCAGCGAACAGGGGGCGGGGGAGACCCAGTACTTC
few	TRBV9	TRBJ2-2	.	CASSVAQGAGELFF	TGTGCCAGCAGCGTAGCCCAGGGAGCCGGGGAGCTGTTTTTT
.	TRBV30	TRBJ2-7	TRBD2	CAWSVDLAVYEQYF	TGTGCCTGGAGTGTTGACCTAGCGGTTTACGAGCAGTACTTC